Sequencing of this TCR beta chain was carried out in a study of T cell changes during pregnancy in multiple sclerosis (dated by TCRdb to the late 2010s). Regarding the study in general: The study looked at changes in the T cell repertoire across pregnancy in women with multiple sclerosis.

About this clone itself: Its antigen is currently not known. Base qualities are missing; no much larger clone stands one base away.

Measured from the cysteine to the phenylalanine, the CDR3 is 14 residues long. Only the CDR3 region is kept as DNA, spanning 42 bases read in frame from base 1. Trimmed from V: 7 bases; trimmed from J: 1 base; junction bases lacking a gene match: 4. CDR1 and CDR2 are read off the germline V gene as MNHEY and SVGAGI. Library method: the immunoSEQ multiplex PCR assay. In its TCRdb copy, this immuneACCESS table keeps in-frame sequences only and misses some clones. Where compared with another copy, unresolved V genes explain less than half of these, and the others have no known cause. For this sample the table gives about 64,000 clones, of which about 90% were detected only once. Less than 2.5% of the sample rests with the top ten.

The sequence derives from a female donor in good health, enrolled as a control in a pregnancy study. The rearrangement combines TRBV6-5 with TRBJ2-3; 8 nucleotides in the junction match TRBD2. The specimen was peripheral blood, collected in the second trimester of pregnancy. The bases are TGTGCCAGCATGAGCGGGAGAGGCACAGATACGCAGTATTTT. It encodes CASMSGRGTDTQYF.